This T cell receptor (beta chain) was obtained from a study of chemoradiotherapy in HPV16-positive cancers. Across the whole study: A couple of HPV16-positive patients' cells yielded candidate HPV-specific clones and common motifs. Study results and limitations: Non-HPV-specific T cells did not expand in tumors during treatment, whereas candidate HPV-specific clones and E7-related motifs did. Functional assays defining HPV-specific T cells used only a couple of HPV16-positive patients.

For this clone: Its antigen is still unknown.

Sequencing used immunoSEQ multiplex PCR; TCRdb keeps in-frame clones, though not all of them. The profile shows around 30,000 clones, 92% of them singletons. Over chemoradiotherapy, repertoires were sampled more than once. The source material was blood, sampled from a patient who underwent chemoradiotherapy. This receptor was identified in a human donor with HPV-associated anogenital cancer.

In nucleotides, the CDR3 is TGTGCCAGCAACAGGGGAGATAGCAATCAGCCCCAGCATTTT. Its protein product is CASNRGDSNQPQHF. The rearrangement links TRBV6-6 to TRBJ1-5, with 7 bases aligning to TRBD1. Germline CDR1 and CDR2: MNHNY and SVGAGI (reference sequence). The V gene end was trimmed by 7 bases and the J gene end by 0 bases; junction bases not matched to a gene: 3. The CDR3 covers 14 residues.